This TCR beta chain originates from a study of glioma-infiltrating T cells after dendritic cell vaccination. Trimming left V 7 bases short and J 2 bases short, with 11 bases between. Germline CDR1 is SNHLY and CDR2 is FYNNEI. The CDR3 length is 13 residues. This clone was counted a few times. Sample time point: after dendritic cell vaccination, including at tumor progression/relapse. The data were produced by immunoSEQ multiplex PCR, yet TCRdb's version contains in-frame clones alone and is incomplete. The sample yields some 91,000 clones, approximately 75% seen once. The chain links TRBV2 to TRBJ1-2; D is ambiguous. The sample consisted of blood, taken after dendritic cell vaccination. This clonotype was obtained from a human donor with glioblastoma. As DNA, the CDR3 is TGTGCCAGCAACCGCGGAGGGAACTATGGCTACACCTTC. This encodes CASNRGGNYGYTF.